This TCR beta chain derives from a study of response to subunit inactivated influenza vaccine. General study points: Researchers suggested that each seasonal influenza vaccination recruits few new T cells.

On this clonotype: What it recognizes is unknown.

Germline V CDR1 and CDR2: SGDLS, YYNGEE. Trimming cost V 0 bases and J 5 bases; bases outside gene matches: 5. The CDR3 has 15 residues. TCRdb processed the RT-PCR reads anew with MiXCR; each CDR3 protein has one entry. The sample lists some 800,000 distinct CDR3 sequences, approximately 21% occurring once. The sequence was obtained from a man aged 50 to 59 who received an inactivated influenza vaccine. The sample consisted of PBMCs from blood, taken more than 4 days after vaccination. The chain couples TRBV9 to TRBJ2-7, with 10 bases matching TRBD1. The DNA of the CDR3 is TGTGCCAGCAGCGTAGGGGGGACAGGGGCCCACGAGCAGTACTTC. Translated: CASSVGGTGAHEQYF.